This T cell receptor (beta chain) was identified during a study of T cells in Graves' hyperthyroidism and ophthalmopathy (dated by TCRdb to the late 2010s). About the investigation overall: Peripheral blood samples were taken at the time of initial diagnosis, prior to any treatment. The paper reports TCR Vbeta CDR3 sequencing of about 140 peripheral blood samples: fewer than 50 ophthalmopathy, fewer than 80 hyperthyroidism and 17 progressor patients. The 100 or so discovery patients were randomly split 7:3 into training and test sets. To identify distinguishing TCR V-J signatures, a discovery cohort of around 100 patients was used, comprising some 45 with Graves' ophthalmopathy and around 57 with stable Graves' hyperthyroidism. In addition, the study compared T-cell repertoires in thyroid tissue and in blood from roughly 6 Graves' hyperthyroidism patients. Prospective prediction of ophthalmopathy was tested in an independent validation cohort of 18 to 20 hyperthyroidism patients and 15 to 17 patients who later progressed to ophthalmopathy. Following sampling, methimazole starting at 30 mg daily was given to hyperthyroidism patients, and high-dose intravenous methylprednisolone was given to ophthalmopathy patients. Study-level results and caveats: In validation, the model predicted progression to ophthalmopathy with just under 71% sensitivity and approximately 74% specificity, a median of approximately 6.7 months before onset. Most expanded thyroid clonotypes (frequency above 0.001) were also found in blood, which suggests that blood repertoires may mirror thyroid immune responses. Sample size was not statistically predetermined, and investigators were not blinded to group allocation. In cross-validation, a model built on a 13 V-J signature told ophthalmopathy apart from stable hyperthyroidism with less than 90% sensitivity and roughly 82% specificity, and in testing the same model reached 80%/75%.

TCR beta CDR3 regions were amplified from RNA transcripts. For the first round of RT-PCR on the TCR CDR3, the HTBI primer set was used together with the Qiagen OneStep RT-PCR kit. The libraries were constructed in a second round of multiplex PCR and then size-selected and purified. Paired-end sequencing of the libraries was performed with 100 bp reads on an Illumina HiSeq2000. Under the source paper's analysis protocol: SOAPnuke was used to process the raw data, removing reads that contained adapters or uncalled bases, had a mean Phred below 15, or lacked an exact match to the constant primer or identifier. High-quality paired reads were merged using COPE v1.2.5, and each unique nucleotide sequence was defined as a clonotype. MiTCR v1.1 was used to align the clonotypes against IMGT TRBV, TRBD and TRBJ reference segments. Analysis was restricted to V-J combinations with a frequency above 0.0001, which covered roughly 99% of repertoires. A TCS score was defined as the ratio between F50 (clonal expansion) and ExV (chaos), using BLOSUM62-based TCRdist between CDR3 peptides within each V-J. Welch's t-statistics and random forest reduced around 550 V-J features to 10 to 15, which were used in a naive Bayes classifier (R e1071). TCRdb reanalyzed the raw reads on its own, using fastp at Q25 for trimming and MiXCR for clone calling, and kept in-frame beta chains. Identical CDR3 protein sequences are pooled into one entry, listed with their most common genes and DNA. None of the V and J calls come from the authors' own analysis; TCRdb made them. For this sample the table gives under 750,000 distinct CDR3 sequences, of which around a sixth were detected only once. The ten top clones hold over 15% of the sample.

This clonotype was recorded once. There is no known antigen for this receptor. There are no base qualities to consult, and no much larger clone falls within one base. Evidence from one read is weak. CDR1 is given as SNHLY and CDR2 as FYNNEI, both from the germline V gene. The CDR3 runs 16 amino acids, cysteine and phenylalanine included. This entry keeps only the CDR3 DNA: 48 bases, framed from base 1. V and J lose 3 bases and 0 bases, and a span of 14 bases separates them. The hyperthyroidism patients were between 18 and 65 years old and newly diagnosed, with a disease duration of less than 2 months. Patients with uncontrolled infections, other autoimmune diseases, pregnancy or lactation were excluded. Diagnoses were established on the basis of clinical symptoms, serum thyroxine and TRAb, thyroid ultrasound, and orbital computed tomography. For progressor patients, blood was drawn at the first diagnosis of hyperthyroidism, before any ophthalmopathy symptoms had appeared. PBMCs were isolated from about 9.2 ml of fresh peripheral blood by Ficoll-Paque density gradient centrifugation. Patients classed as progressors first received a Graves' hyperthyroidism diagnosis and then went on to develop ophthalmopathy during follow-up. Trizol reagent was used to extract total RNA, and RNA quality was then checked on an Agilent 2100 Bioanalyzer.

The TCR was taken from a woman between 50 and 59 years old with Graves' hyperthyroidism that later progressed to Graves' ophthalmopathy. The specimen sequenced was blood. The sequence links TRBV2 to TRBJ1-1; the D gene assignment is ambiguous. The CDR3 has the sequence CASSDIRKSLNTEAFF. The DNA sequence is TGTGCCAGCAGTGACATCCGGAAATCTCTGAACACTGAAGCTTTCTTT.